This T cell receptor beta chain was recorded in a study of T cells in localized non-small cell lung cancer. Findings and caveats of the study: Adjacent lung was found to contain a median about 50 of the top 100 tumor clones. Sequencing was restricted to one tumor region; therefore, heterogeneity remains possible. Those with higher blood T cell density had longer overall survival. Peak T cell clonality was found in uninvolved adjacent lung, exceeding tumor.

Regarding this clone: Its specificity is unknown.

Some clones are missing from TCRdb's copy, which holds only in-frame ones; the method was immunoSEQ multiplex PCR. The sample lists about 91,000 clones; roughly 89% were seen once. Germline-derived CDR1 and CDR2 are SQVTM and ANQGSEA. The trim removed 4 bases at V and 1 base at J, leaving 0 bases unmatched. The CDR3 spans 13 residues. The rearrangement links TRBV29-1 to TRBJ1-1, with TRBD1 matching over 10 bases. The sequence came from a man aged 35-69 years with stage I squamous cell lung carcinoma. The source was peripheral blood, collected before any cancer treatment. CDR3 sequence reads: CSVGQGANTEAFF. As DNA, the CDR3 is TGCAGCGTTGGACAGGGGGCGAACACTGAAGCTTTCTTT.